The entry below gives a single T cell receptor (beta chain) sequence along with its context. Its cognate antigen has yet to be identified. Per-base quality was not reported, and no clone a single base away is much larger than it. This specimen belongs to a study of T cell responses to AZD1222 COVID-19 vaccine (dated by TCRdb to about 2021). About the full investigation: TCR sequencing was performed for more than 230 trial participants, of whom about 210 were given two doses of AZD1222 and around 25 were given two doses of MenACWY control vaccine. Trial participants were enrolled by age into subgroups of 18-55, 56-69 and 70-plus years, and 148, 28 and 57 TCR-sequenced participants, respectively, were included in these subgroups.

The sample's time point, from its label and the paper: about 28 days (+/-7) after the second vaccine dose. AZD1222 recipients given second doses at about 4 weeks or at about 12 weeks were pooled, since spike-specific TCR depth and breadth were not found to differ between the two schedules. Vaccinee samples came from UK trials COV001 and COV002, including a single-blind randomized controlled phase 2/3 trial of AZD1222 (ChAdOx1 nCoV-19) in healthy adults. For TCRbeta chain sequencing, PBMC samples were collected from trial participants at day 0 and at day 28 after the second dose. V is shortened by 2 bases, J by 4 bases, and the region joining them spans 10 bases. The CDR3, from cysteine to phenylalanine, totals 14 residues. Left in the record is the CDR3 DNA by itself, 42 bases read in frame from the first base. CDR1 and CDR2 were assigned from the germline V gene as SGHTA and FQGNSA. The CDR3 regions of human TCRbeta chains were subjected to immunosequencing. The authors' analysis ran thus. TCRs in the repertoires were matched against a reference library of SARS-CoV-2-specific TCRs that had been generated with the MIRA antigen-specificity platform. Breadth meant the fraction of unique TCRs that were SARS-CoV-2-associated, whereas depth meant the fraction of total T cells that were SARS-CoV-2-associated. Using the MIRA data, every spike-specific TCR was mapped to the spike region that the TCR reacted to and assigned to either a CD4 or a CD8 class. Log10-transformed breadth and depth values were compared by one-way ANOVA with Sidak's multiple comparisons tests. As stored in TCRdb, this immuneACCESS dataset retains in-frame rearrangements with V and J assigned. A fraction of the clones does not appear; measured against another copy, unresolved V genes explain less than half of the discrepancy, and the remainder lacks a known reason. For V, J and clone size, that table is used; D and trimming come from the DNA. A total of about 100,000 clones appear in this sample, approximately 90% of them only once. The top ten clonotypes cover about 8.3% of the sample.

General findings and caveats noted by the study authors: The 56-69-year group was small, and its depth increase did not reach significance, likely because of low power. The whole spike protein was spanned by vaccine-associated CD4 TCRs, and dominant responses were seen in regions 160-218 and 743-854. Epitopes outside the regions mutated in the B.1.351 and B.1.1.7 variants were reportedly recognized by nearly half of the unique spike-specific TCRs. Conclusions about previously exposed vaccinees are limited because only five to seven AZD1222 recipients were SARS-CoV-2 seropositive at baseline. A significant rise in spike-specific TCR breadth and depth was observed after two AZD1222 doses relative to day 0 and relative to MenACWY recipients. Most participants were white British and females outnumbered males, and the authors suggested that clonal diversity may have been underestimated. No day 14 peak-response samples were available, so repertoires were characterized only after the peak T cell response.

In this chain, TRBV7-2 is recombined with TRBJ2-3, with the identity of the D gene unclear. Material: peripheral blood, obtained 28 days after the second AZD1222 dose. The sequence derives from an adult who received the AZD1222 COVID-19 vaccine. Here the CDR3 is given as CASSLIVAADTQYF. The DNA reads as follows: TGTGCCAGCAGCTTAATCGTTGCTGCAGATACGCAGTATTTT.